Sequencing of this TCR beta chain was carried out in a study of T cells after yellow fever vaccination. For the study at large: Fractions with few cells were prepared using SMART-Seq v4 Ultra Low Input.

The study's findings and limits: In post-booster samples, most primary-vaccination clones reappeared (approximately 97% CD4, 88% CD8).

This clonotype was seen many times. Its antigen is currently unknown. A junction boundary mismatches the germline segment, possibly from a read error. MiXCR, run by TCRdb on the 5' RACE reads, gives a single entry per CDR3 protein. Of hundreds of thousands of distinct CDR3 sequences listed, roughly 8% are singletons. This sequence originates from a man aged 18 to 35 who received the YFV17D yellow fever vaccine. The specimen was PBMCs, collected about 49 days after the first yellow fever vaccination.

The DNA for the CDR3 is TGCGCCAGCAGTGTGGGGCGTAACACTGAAGCTTTCTTT. This sequence encodes CASSVGRNTEAFF. The V gene is TRBV9, the J gene TRBJ1-1; D is possibly TRBD1 (5 bases). The CDR3 loop spans 13 amino acids. The germline gives CDR1 SGDLS, CDR2 YYNGEE.